One T cell receptor beta chain is described in this entry. The antigen remains unidentified. V was cut by 2 bases and J by 7 bases, with 5 bases left in between. The germline gives CDR1 LGHDT, CDR2 YNNKEL (reference sequence). This CDR3 is 12 amino acids long. This sample was included in a study of T cell responses to AZD1222 COVID-19 vaccine. Overall study findings and caveats: Only a handful of AZD1222 recipients were seropositive at baseline.

Clones were sequenced by immunoSEQ multiplex PCR, and TCRdb holds only the in-frame ones, with some missing. The table records 50,000 to 75,000 clones, 89% of them present only once. The TCR comes from an adult who received the AZD1222 COVID-19 vaccine. The sample consisted of peripheral blood, taken 28 days after the second AZD1222 dose. The rearrangement joins TRBV3-1 (or the pseudogene TRBV3-2) to TRBJ1-4; no reliable D call. The CDR3 DNA is TGTGCCAGCAGCCAAAACGGTGAAAAACTGTTTTTT. Translation gives CASSQNGEKLFF.